These 23 T cell receptor beta chains share one sample of origin, sequenced in a study of blood T cells in healthy people across ages. A second PCR of 7 to 11 cycles used a sample-barcoded 5' primer and a J-beta primer mix. TCRdb ran MiXCR on the 5' RACE reads and lists one entry per CDR3 protein. The repertoire holds approximately 780,000 distinct CDR3 sequences, with around 25% as singletons. The sample was also linked to a second study, of T cells of mothers and their children.

Sequences were obtained from blood. Every receptor here comes from a boy aged 5-17 years in good health.

The V and J genes are TRBV7-8 and TRBJ2-2; TRBD1 is a possible D gene (5 bases). The V and J ends lost 4 bases and 6 bases respectively, with 15 bases between them. In germline, CDR1 is SGHVS, CDR2 FQNEAQ. The CDR3 spans 15 residues. CDR3 coding DNA: TGTGCCAGCAGCTCGCACCTTGGGGCAGCCGGGGAGCTGTTTTTT. Its translation is CASSSHLGAAGELFF.

V and J are TRBV5-5 and TRBJ2-1; D unresolved. CDR3 length: 16 residues. V dropped 2 bases and J dropped 7 bases, with 19 bases sitting between them. Germline V gives CDR1 SGHKS, CDR2 YYEKEE (reference sequence). DNA of the CDR3: TGTGCCAGCAGCTTTCGCTCGGCAGGTATTTGGAATGAGCAGTTCTTC. This gives the protein CASSFRSAGIWNEQFF.

The chain uses TRBV2 and TRBJ1-6; no reliable D call. This CDR3 is 14 amino acids long. CDR1 and CDR2 from the germline V gene are SNHLY and FYNNEI. Trimming pared 9 bases from V and 6 bases from J, leaving 15 bases between. CDR3 sequence (DNA): TGTGCCAGTGCCTTCGAGACGTTTAATTCACCCCTCCACTTT. Amino acids: CASAFETFNSPLHF.

This clonotype was recorded many times. One junction end does not reproduce the germline sequence, and a read error may be involved. V gene TRBV12-3 or TRBV12-4 combines with J gene TRBJ2-7, with D possibly TRBD2 on 5 matching bases. This CDR3 is 13 amino acids long. The chain's CDR3 is CASSLGGLYEQYF. CDR3 sequence (DNA): TGTGCCAGCAGCTTAGGCGGACTCTACGAGCAGTACTTC.

The V and J genes are TRBV7-8 and TRBJ1-1; 7 bases match TRBD1. V shed 0 bases, J shed 4 bases, and the junction held 5 bases outside the gene matches. Germline CDR1 and CDR2: SGHVS and FQNEAQ. This CDR3 spans 15 amino acids. The CDR3 coding sequence is TGTGCCAGCAGCTTAGCCCAAGGGGGCGGCACTGAAGCTTTCTTT. Translation: CASSLAQGGGTEAFF.

The rearrangement joins TRBV12-3 or TRBV12-4 to TRBJ1-4; no reliable D call. There are 14 residues in the CDR3. The germline V and J ends were trimmed by 11 bases and 0 bases, with 13 bases remaining between them. CDR3 amino acids: CASGVVSTNEKLFF. In DNA form, the CDR3 reads TGTGCCTCCGGAGTGGTTTCAACTAATGAAAAACTGTTTTTT.

This clonotype was observed a handful of times. The chain uses TRBV7-2 and TRBJ2-1; the match to TRBD1 covers 7 bases. Germline assignment: CDR1 SGHTA and CDR2 FQGNSA. The CDR3 spans 15 residues. Trimming at V came to 5 bases and at J to 2 bases, leaving 6 bases not matched to a gene. The CDR3 region is CASSQDREPYNEQFF. Here the CDR3 DNA reads TGTGCCAGCAGCCAAGACAGGGAACCCTACAATGAGCAGTTCTTC.

The V call is TRBV11-2, the J call TRBJ2-1, with D perhaps TRBD2 (6 bases). The CDR3 runs 16 residues. The germline CDR1 and CDR2 sequences are SGHAT and FQNNGV. Trimming cost V 2 bases and J 8 bases, with 19 bases left between them. For the CDR3, the DNA is TGTGCCAGCAGCTTAATCGGGCGGGGAGACCGCGATGAGCAGTTCTTC. This codes for CASSLIGRGDRDEQFF.

The chain couples TRBV20-1 to TRBJ1-4; D is ambiguous. Germline CDR1 reads DFQATT; CDR2 reads SNEGSKA (reference sequence). The CDR3 length is 14 residues. V lost 5 bases and J 8 bases, leaving 18 bases between the germline ends. The DNA of the CDR3 is TGCAGTGCTGCCTCGGTAGCGCCAGTCGAAAAACTGTTTTTT. Residues: CSAASVAPVEKLFF.

The chain couples TRBV7-2 to TRBJ2-3, with D perhaps matching TRBD2 (5 bases). The germline V gene has CDR1 SGHTA and CDR2 FQGNSA. This CDR3 is 17 amino acids long. The V and J ends lost 5 bases and 1 base respectively, with 19 bases between them. The CDR3 loop reads CASSAGGGGFRTDTQYF. CDR3 coding DNA: TGTGCCAGCAGCGCCGGAGGCGGCGGGTTTCGCACAGATACGCAGTATTTT.

The chain is built from TRBV7-2 and TRBJ1-4; D may be TRBD1 (5 bases). Trimming pared 2 bases from V and 5 bases from J, leaving 15 bases between. The CDR3 runs to 16 residues. Germline V gene sequence: CDR1 SGHTA, CDR2 FQGNSA. The CDR3 nucleotides are TGTGCCAGCAGCTTAACCCGGGACTCCACAAATGAAAAACTGTTTTTT. Translated: CASSLTRDSTNEKLFF.

This clonotype was picked up a small number of times. The gene calls are TRBV24-1 and TRBJ1-4; a possible D gene is TRBD1 (5 bases). Trimming removed 4 bases from V and 10 bases from J, with 21 bases in between. CDR1 KGHDR and CDR2 SFDVKD come from the germline V gene. This CDR3 has 16 amino acids. CDR3 coding DNA: TGTGCCACCAGTGAACTCGACGGAGCTTGGAGGGGAAAACTGTTTTTT. It specifies CATSELDGAWRGKLFF.

The chain links TRBV28 to TRBJ2-1; the D gene could be TRBD1 or TRBD2 (5 bases each). The CDR3 loop spans 16 amino acids. From germline, CDR1 is MDHEN and CDR2 SYDVKM. V lost 5 bases and J lost 4, with 18 bases in between. This chain's CDR3 is CASSPYGDPTYNEQFF. The CDR3 DNA follows: TGTGCCAGCAGTCCTTATGGGGACCCGACATACAATGAGCAGTTCTTC.

This clonotype was observed a few times. V is TRBV3-1 and J is TRBJ2-5; 12 nucleotides align to TRBD2. CDR1 and CDR2 (germline): LGHDT, YNNKEL (reference sequence). Losses at the gene ends were 3 bases for V and 4 bases for J; bases not matched to a gene: 6. The CDR3 runs to 16 residues. This CDR3 is CASSHRTSGVAETQYF. The CDR3, as DNA: TGTGCCAGCAGCCACAGGACTAGCGGGGTAGCAGAGACCCAGTACTTC.

The genes are TRBV29-1 and TRBJ1-2; 7 bases align to TRBD1. CDR3 length: 13 amino acids. Trimming removed 6 bases from V and 3 bases from J; junction bases left unmatched: 7. Germline CDR1 and CDR2: SQVTM and ANQGSEA. CDR3 nucleotide sequence: TGCAGCGTCTCACAGGGGACGGACTATGGCTACACCTTC. Its translation: CSVSQGTDYGYTF.

The chain joins TRBV9 to TRBJ2-5; 8 bases line up with TRBD2. V dropped 4 bases and J dropped 7; count of bases not matched to a gene: 15. The CDR3 totals 16 residues. Germline V CDR1 and CDR2: SGDLS, YYNGEE. The CDR3 DNA is TGTGCCAGCAGCTCTTCGACTAGCGCGGTGGGATGGACCCAGTACTTC. It specifies CASSSSTSAVGWTQYF.

This clonotype was observed a few times. The rearrangement uses TRBV6-2 or TRBV6-3 and TRBJ1-5; D is perhaps TRBD1 (6 bases). The V end was cut by 2 bases, the J end by 2 bases, with 13 bases between. This CDR3 has 16 residues. Germline CDR1 reads MNHEY; CDR2 reads SVGEGT. CDR3 loop: CASSYGQGSGNQPQHF. Here the CDR3 DNA reads TGTGCCAGCAGTTACGGGCAGGGGTCGGGCAATCAGCCCCAGCATTTT.

This clonotype was seen only once. The chain employs TRBV3-1 and TRBJ2-7, with unresolved D. The V end was cut by 0 bases, the J end by 5 bases, with 8 bases between. The CDR3 consists of 13 residues. Germline V gives CDR1 LGHDT, CDR2 YNNKEL (reference sequence). The DNA of the CDR3 is TGTGCCAGCAGCCAAGAAGTGGTCCACGAGCAGTACTTC. This translates into CASSQEVVHEQYF.

This clonotype has a handful of counts. The genes are TRBV3-1 and TRBJ2-5; no firm D call. The J call may be mistaken, given a closer DNA end match to TRBJ2-7. Germline V lookup: CDR1 LGHDT, CDR2 YNNKEL (reference sequence). CDR3 size: 14 residues. CDR3 in amino acids: CASSQEGVTYEQYF. DNA of the CDR3: TGTGCCAGCAGCCAAGAGGGTGTAACCTACGAGCAGTACTTC.

The chain joins TRBV28 to TRBJ2-5; 7 bases align to TRBD1. The length of the CDR3 is 16 residues. Germline lookup yields CDR1 MDHEN and CDR2 SYDVKM. V was pared by 6 bases and J by 2 bases, with 12 bases of the junction left unmatched. This chain's CDR3 is CASSVRGTDYQETQYF. In nucleotides, the CDR3 is TGTGCCAGCAGCGTTAGGGGGACAGACTATCAAGAGACCCAGTACTTC.

Here the CDR3 DNA reads TGTGCCAGCAGCTTAGCCAGAGATTCACCCCTCCACTTT. Protein product: CASSLARDSPLHF. The chain recombines TRBV11-2 with TRBJ1-6; unclear D gene. Trimming took 1 base from V and 8 from J, leaving 6 bases between them. Germline V lookup: CDR1 SGHAT, CDR2 FQNNGV. CDR3 size: 13 residues.

This clonotype showed up just a few times. CDR3 region: CASSPHGLGQLYSNQPQHF. CDR3 bases: TGTGCCAGCAGTCCCCACGGTCTTGGACAGCTCTATAGCAATCAGCCCCAGCATTTT. This rearrangement joins TRBV28 to TRBJ1-5, with D perhaps matching TRBD1 (6 bases). There are 19 residues in the CDR3. The V gene lost 5 bases and the J gene lost 0 bases, with 23 bases spanning the gap. CDR1 is MDHEN and CDR2 is SYDVKM in the germline V gene.

This clonotype has only a few counts. The chain links TRBV4-1 to TRBJ2-5; D possibly corresponds to TRBD2 (6 bases). The CDR3 is 17 amino acids. Trimming shortened V by 1 base and J by 2 bases, and 17 bases separated the two germline ends. From germline, CDR1 is MGHRA and CDR2 YSYEKL. In DNA, the CDR3 is TGCGCCAGCAGCCAAGTATATCAGGGAGGAGCTCAAGAGACCCAGTACTTC. Protein sequence: CASSQVYQGGAQETQYF.